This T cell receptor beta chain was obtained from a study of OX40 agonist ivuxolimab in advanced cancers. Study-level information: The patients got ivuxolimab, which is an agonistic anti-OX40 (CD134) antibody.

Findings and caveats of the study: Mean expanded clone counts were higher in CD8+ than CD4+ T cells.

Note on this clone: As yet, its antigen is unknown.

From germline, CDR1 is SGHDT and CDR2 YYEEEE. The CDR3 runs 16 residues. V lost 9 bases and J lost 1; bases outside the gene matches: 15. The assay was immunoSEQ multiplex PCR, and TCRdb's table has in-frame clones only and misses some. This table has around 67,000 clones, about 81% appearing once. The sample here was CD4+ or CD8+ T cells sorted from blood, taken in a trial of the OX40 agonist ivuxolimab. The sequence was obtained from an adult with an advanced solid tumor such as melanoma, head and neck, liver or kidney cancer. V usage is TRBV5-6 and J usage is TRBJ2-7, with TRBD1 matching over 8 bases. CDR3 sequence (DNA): TGTGCCACGACGATAGGACAGGGAAAAATATCCTACGAGCAGTACTTC. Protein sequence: CATTIGQGKISYEQYF.